The clone carrying this T cell receptor (beta chain) showed up just once. Germline CDR1 reads LNHNV; CDR2 reads YYDKDF (reference sequence). Trimming took 0 bases from V and 5 from J, leaving 17 bases between them. The CDR3 loop spans 16 amino acids. Genomic DNA acted as the template from which TCR beta VDJ combination and CDR3 sequence profiling were carried out. TCRdb independently ran MiXCR on the reads; one entry per CDR3 protein. Of some 180,000 distinct CDR3 sequences in the sample, under 55% were seen once. This entry belongs to a study of CD8+CD57+ T cells in acquired aplastic anemia. The TCR sequence derives from a human donor in good health. The J gene is TRBJ2-7, the V gene TRBV15; D may be TRBD1 or TRBD2 (6 bases each). Material: sorted CD4+, CD8+, or CD8+CD57+ T cells (not recorded which) from PBMCs. The CDR3 region is CATSRDVKGGRDEQYF. The CDR3 coding sequence is TGTGCCACCAGCAGAGATGTCAAGGGGGGCAGAGACGAGCAGTACTTC.